This T cell receptor beta chain stems from a study of blood T cell repertoires in COVID-19. In regard to this clone: Other DNA sequences in the same sample also yield this CDR3.

This CDR3 region has 13 residues. The germline V gene encodes CDR1 SGHNT and CDR2 YYREEE (reference sequence). The V gene lost 4 bases and the J gene lost 4 bases, with 10 bases spanning the gap. The data were produced by immunoSEQ multiplex PCR, yet TCRdb's version contains in-frame clones alone and is incomplete. The repertoire holds approximately 300,000 clones, with about 90% as singletons. The TCR sequence derives from a woman between 45 and 60 years old who had recovered from COVID-19. Sequencing was performed on peripheral blood. The V gene is TRBV5-4, the J gene TRBJ2-3, with D tentatively TRBD1 (5 bases). The CDR3 reads CASSLQGADTQYF. CDR3 nucleotides: TGTGCCAGCAGCCTTCAAGGGGCAGATACGCAGTATTTT.